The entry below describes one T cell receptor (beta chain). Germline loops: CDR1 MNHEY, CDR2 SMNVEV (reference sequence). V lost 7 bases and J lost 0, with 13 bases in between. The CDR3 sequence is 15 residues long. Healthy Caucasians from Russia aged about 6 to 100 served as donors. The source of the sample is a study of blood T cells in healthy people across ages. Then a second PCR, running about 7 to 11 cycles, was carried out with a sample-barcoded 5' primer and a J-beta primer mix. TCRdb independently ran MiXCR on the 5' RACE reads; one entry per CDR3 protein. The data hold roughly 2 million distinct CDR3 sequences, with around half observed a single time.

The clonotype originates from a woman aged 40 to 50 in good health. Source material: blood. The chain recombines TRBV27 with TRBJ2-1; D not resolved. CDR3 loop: CASTKGFSSYNEQFF. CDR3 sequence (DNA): TGTGCCAGCACTAAAGGATTCAGCTCCTACAATGAGCAGTTCTTC.